The source of this T cell receptor (beta chain) is a study of blood T cell repertoires in COVID-19. This study enrolled people aged about 18 to 100 from around 25 US geographic areas. CDR1 and CDR2 from the germline V gene are LNHNV and YYDKDF (reference sequence). The CDR3 totals 14 residues. Unmatched junction bases numbered 9, after V lost 9 bases and J lost 7 bases. This table comes from immunoSEQ multiplex PCR, and its TCRdb copy is limited to in-frame clones, with some not included. The table lists approximately 160,000 clones, around 84% of them singletons, with nearly 8% in the top ten. The TCR originated in a woman aged 50 to 60 who had recovered from COVID-19. The chain links TRBV15 to TRBJ2-7, with TRBD2 matching 13 bases. Specimen: PBMCs or T cells enriched from blood (not recorded which). Written as DNA, the CDR3 is TGTGCCACTGGCGGGACTAGCGGGGTAGGGGAGCAGTACTTC. As protein: CATGGTSGVGEQYF.